The 13 T cell receptor beta chains reported below all come from one sample, sequenced in a study of cytomegalovirus exposure and HLA in healthy donors. Primers for the PCR totalled 60 Vbeta and 13 Jbeta. Assay used: immunoSEQ multiplex PCR; TCRdb lists only in-frame clones, some missing. The sample records over 100,000 clones, about 80% being singletons. The sample comprised PBMCs. Receptor source: a woman aged 35 to 49 in good health and CMV-seropositive.

The rearrangement joins TRBV6-5 to TRBJ2-5, with TRBD1 identical over 9 bases. This CDR3 has 15 amino acids. Germline-derived CDR1 and CDR2 are MNHEY and SVGAGI. The V and J ends lost 2 bases and 1 base, in that order; junction bases with no gene match: 2. CDR3 DNA sequence: TGTGCCAGCAGTTACGGGACAGGGTTCCAAGAGACCCAGTACTTC. This translates into CASSYGTGFQETQYF.

This clone showed up just a few times. The DNA for the CDR3 is TGTGCCATCAGCCGGCCCGGGACTAGCGGGGGGGCTAGCACCGGGGAGCTGTTTTTT. Translating gives CAISRPGTSGGASTGELFF. The rearrangement uses TRBV10-3 and TRBJ2-2; 16 nucleotides align to TRBD2. Unmatched junction bases numbered 11, after V lost 6 bases and J lost 4 bases. Per the germline V gene, CDR1 is ENHRY and CDR2 is SYGVKD. The CDR3 runs 19 residues.

The V and J genes are TRBV2 and TRBJ2-3; no clear D. The CDR3 has 13 amino acids. The V end lost 7 bases, the J end lost 3 bases, and 11 bases lay between the germline ends. Germline V gives CDR1 SNHLY, CDR2 FYNNEI. The CDR3 region is CASIQMETDTQYF. The CDR3 DNA reads TGTGCCAGCATACAGATGGAAACAGATACGCAGTATTTT.

The chain joins TRBV5-1 to TRBJ1-1, with D possibly being TRBD1 (6 bases). Trimming shortened V by 2 bases and J by 5 bases, and 16 bases separated the two germline ends. CDR1 and CDR2 (germline): SGHRS, YFSETQ. The CDR3 consists of 15 residues. The CDR3 region has the DNA TGCGCCAGCAGCTTCCAACAGGGTGTGGGGACTGAAGCTTTCTTT. Translating gives CASSFQQGVGTEAFF.

V is TRBV6-5 and J is TRBJ2-5, with 9 positions matching TRBD1. The DNA end lines up better with TRBJ2-7; the J call may be wrong. Germline loops: CDR1 MNHEY, CDR2 SVGAGI. The CDR3 totals 14 residues. CDR3: CASSTGTGSYEQYF. The CDR3 bases are TGTGCCAGCAGTACCGGGACAGGGTCCTACGAGCAGTACTTC.

The genes are TRBV5-4 and TRBJ2-1; D not resolved. The CDR3 loop spans 14 amino acids. V was trimmed by 0 bases and J by 4 bases, leaving 8 bases between them. Germline CDR1 SGHNT, CDR2 YYREEE (reference sequence). This CDR3 reads CASSLGFTYNEQFF. CDR3 coding DNA: TGTGCCAGCAGCTTGGGCTTTACTTACAATGAGCAGTTCTTC.

J is TRBJ1-3 and V is TRBV7-2, with D unresolved. CDR1 SGHTA and CDR2 FQGNSA come from the germline V gene. The CDR3 loop spans 14 amino acids. The germline V and J ends were trimmed by 2 bases and 0 bases, with 5 bases remaining between them. CDR3 DNA sequence: TGTGCCAGCAGCTTACGGTTCTCTGGAAACACCATATATTTT. This codes for CASSLRFSGNTIYF.

The CDR3 loop reads CASVTGFYGYTF. Here the CDR3 DNA reads TGTGCCAGTGTTACAGGGTTCTATGGCTACACCTTC. J is TRBJ1-2 and V is TRBV6-6; D might be TRBD1 (6 bases). The CDR3 covers 12 residues. CDR1 is MNHNY and CDR2 is SVGAGI in the germline V gene (reference sequence). V was pared by 9 bases and J by 4 bases, with 12 bases between.

This chain uses TRBV19 with TRBJ1-2; TRBD1 is a possible D gene (5 bases). Trimming took off 5 bases at V and 5 bases at J, with 15 bases between the two ends. Germline V gives CDR1 LNHDA, CDR2 SQIVND (reference sequence). The CDR3 is made up of 14 amino acids. For the CDR3, the DNA is TGTGCCAGTAGTCGCTCGCCGGGACTTTATGGCTACACCTTC. It yields the protein CASSRSPGLYGYTF.

In its sample, this clone was seen a few times. The V and J genes are TRBV4-2 and TRBJ1-2; 10 bases are shared with TRBD1. The V and J ends lost 4 bases and 6 bases, in that order; junction bases with no gene match: 8. Germline CDR1 reads LGHNA; CDR2 reads YNFKEQ. CDR3 length equals 15 residues. The CDR3 DNA reads as TGTGCCAGCAGCCCTTCCAGACAGGGGGCAGATGGCTACACCTTC. This translates into CASSPSRQGADGYTF.

The V gene is TRBV4-1, the J gene TRBJ1-1, with 9 bases matching TRBD1. CDR3 length: 16 amino acids. V was clipped by 3 bases and J by 10 bases; unmatched bases: 15. Per the germline V gene, CDR1 is MGHRA and CDR2 is YSYEKL. The CDR3 is CASSQFRDRASSAAFF. The CDR3 DNA reads as TGCGCCAGCAGCCAGTTCCGGGACAGGGCGTCGTCTGCAGCTTTCTTT.

This chain uses TRBV7-3 with TRBJ2-3; TRBD2 matches at 8 bases. The CDR3 is 14 amino acids. Germline CDR1 reads SGHTA; CDR2 reads FQGTGA. J gave up 6 bases and V 5 bases, and 7 bases lay outside the gene matches. This CDR3 reads CASSRGGLWDTQYF. CDR3 in DNA: TGTGCCAGCAGCCGGGGGGGCCTGTGGGATACGCAGTATTTT.

V is TRBV6-1 and J is TRBJ1-5; D gene uncertain. The CDR3 has 16 amino acids. The V and J ends lost 0 bases and 4 bases respectively, with 13 bases between them. Per germline, CDR1 MNHNS and CDR2 SASEGT. CDR3 in DNA: TGTGCCAGCAGTGAAGCTTGGCGGCAATTGAATCAGCCCCAGCATTTT. It encodes CASSEAWRQLNQPQHF.